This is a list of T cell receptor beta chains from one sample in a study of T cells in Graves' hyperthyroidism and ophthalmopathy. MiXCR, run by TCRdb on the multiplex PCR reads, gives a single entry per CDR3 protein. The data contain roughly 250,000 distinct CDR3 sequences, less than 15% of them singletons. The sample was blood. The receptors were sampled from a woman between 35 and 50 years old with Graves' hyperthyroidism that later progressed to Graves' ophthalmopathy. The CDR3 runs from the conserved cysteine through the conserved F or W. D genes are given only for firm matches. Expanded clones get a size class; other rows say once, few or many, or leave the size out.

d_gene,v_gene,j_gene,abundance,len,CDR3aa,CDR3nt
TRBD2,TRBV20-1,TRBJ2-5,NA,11,CSAKRGETQYF,TGCAGTGCTAAGCGGGGAGAGACCCAGTACTTC
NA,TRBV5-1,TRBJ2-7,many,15,CASSLGDQPVYEQYF,TGCGCCAGCAGCTTGGGGGACCAGCCCGTCTACGAGCAGTACTTC
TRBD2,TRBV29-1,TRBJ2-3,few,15,CSDQTSGGYTDTQYF,TGCAGCGATCAGACTAGCGGGGGTTACACAGATACGCAGTATTTT
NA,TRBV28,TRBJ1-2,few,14,CASSLPRGPAGYTF,TGTGCCAGCAGTTTGCCGAGGGGCCCGGCTGGCTACACCTTC
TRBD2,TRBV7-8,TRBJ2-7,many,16,CASSLRGLAGGDVQYF,TGTGCCAGCAGCCTAAGGGGACTAGCGGGAGGCGATGTGCAGTACTTC
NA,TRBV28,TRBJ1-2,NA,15,CASSLAGAYNYGYTF,TGTGCCAGCAGTTTAGCAGGGGCGTACAACTATGGCTACACCTTC
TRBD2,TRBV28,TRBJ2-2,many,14,CASSPGLAVGELFF,TGTGCCAGCAGTCCAGGACTAGCGGTCGGGGAGCTGTTTTTT
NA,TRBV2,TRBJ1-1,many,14,CASSRQVSNTEAFF,TGTGCCAGCAGTCGACAGGTCTCAAACACTGAAGCTTTCTTT
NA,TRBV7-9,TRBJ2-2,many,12,CASSTSTGELFF,TGTGCCAGCAGTACTAGTACCGGGGAGCTGTTTTTT
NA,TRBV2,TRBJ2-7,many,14,CASTQGSTIYEQYF,TGTGCCAGCACTCAAGGATCTACAATCTACGAGCAGTACTTC
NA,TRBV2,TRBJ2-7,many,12,CASSQLTYEQYF,TGTGCCAGCAGTCAGCTGACCTACGAGCAGTACTTC
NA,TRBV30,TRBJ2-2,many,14,CAWSFGANTGELFF,TGTGCCTGGAGTTTTGGGGCGAACACCGGGGAGCTGTTTTTT
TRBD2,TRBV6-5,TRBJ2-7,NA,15,CASSYSGGSLHEQYF,TGTGCCAGCAGTTACTCGGGCGGGAGTCTTCACGAGCAGTACTTC
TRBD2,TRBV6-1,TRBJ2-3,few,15,CASRKLAASTDTQYF,TGTGCCAGCAGGAAACTAGCGGCTAGCACAGATACGCAGTATTTT
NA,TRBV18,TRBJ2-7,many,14,CASSPRTEFYEQYF,TGTGCCAGCTCACCTCGGACAGAATTCTACGAGCAGTACTTC
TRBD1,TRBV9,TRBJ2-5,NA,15,CASSGDRGLGETQYF,TGTGCCAGCAGCGGAGACAGGGGGCTGGGGGAGACCCAGTACTTC
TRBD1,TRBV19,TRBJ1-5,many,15,CASLRGHPGTQPQHF,TGTGCCAGTTTAAGGGGGCACCCCGGGACTCAGCCCCAGCATTTT
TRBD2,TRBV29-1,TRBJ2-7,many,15,CSVEVLAGGPYEQYF,TGCAGCGTTGAAGTGCTAGCGGGAGGACCCTACGAGCAGTACTTC
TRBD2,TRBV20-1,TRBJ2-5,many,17,CSARELAGGPTQETQYF,TGCAGTGCTAGAGAGCTAGCGGGAGGCCCTACCCAAGAGACCCAGTACTTC
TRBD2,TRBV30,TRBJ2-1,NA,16,CSWRTSGRYTYNEQFF,TGTTCCTGGAGGACTAGCGGGAGATACACCTACAATGAGCAGTTCTTC
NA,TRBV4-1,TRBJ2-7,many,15,CASSQAPGTSYEQYF,TGCGCCAGCAGCCAAGCACCAGGGACCTCCTACGAGCAGTACTTC
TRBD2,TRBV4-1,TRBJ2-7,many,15,CASSQEASGTYEQYF,TGCGCCAGCAGCCAAGAGGCTAGCGGGACATACGAGCAGTACTTC
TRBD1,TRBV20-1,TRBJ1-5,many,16,CSARGPDRGYNQPQHF,TGCAGTGCTAGGGGTCCGGACAGGGGTTACAATCAGCCCCAGCATTTT
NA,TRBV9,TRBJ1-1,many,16,CASSGNKTVRNTEAFF,TGTGCCAGCAGCGGAAATAAAACCGTTAGGAACACTGAAGCTTTCTTT
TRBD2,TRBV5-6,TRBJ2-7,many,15,CASSLGLAGFDEQYF,TGTGCCAGCAGCTTAGGACTAGCGGGATTCGACGAGCAGTACTTC
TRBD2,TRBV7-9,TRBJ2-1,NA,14,CASSSWTSNYEQFF,TGTGCCAGCAGCTCATGGACTAGTAACTATGAGCAGTTCTTC
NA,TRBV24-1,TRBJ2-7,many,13,CATSAGGINEQYF,TGTGCCACCAGTGCAGGCGGGATCAACGAGCAGTACTTC
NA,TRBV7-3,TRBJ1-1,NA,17,CASSRLPGHPMNTEAFF,TGTGCCAGCAGTCGGCTACCGGGCCACCCCATGAACACTGAAGCTTTCTTT
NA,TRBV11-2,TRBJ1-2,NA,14,CASSSDPGGYGYTF,TGTGCCAGCAGCTCCGATCCAGGCGGCTATGGCTACACCTTC
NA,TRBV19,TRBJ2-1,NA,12,CASKGTYNEQFF,TGTGCCAGTAAGGGAACTTACAATGAGCAGTTCTTC
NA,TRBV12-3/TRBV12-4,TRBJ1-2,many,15,CASVGGQGFNYGYTF,TGTGCCAGCGTAGGTGGGCAGGGATTTAACTATGGCTACACCTTC
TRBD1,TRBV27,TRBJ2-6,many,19,CASSFLRTGVSSGANVLTF,TGTGCCAGCAGTTTCCTTAGGACAGGGGTGAGCTCTGGGGCCAACGTCCTGACTTTC
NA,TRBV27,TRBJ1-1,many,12,CASSEGNTEAFF,TGTGCCAGCAGTGAGGGGAACACTGAAGCTTTCTTT
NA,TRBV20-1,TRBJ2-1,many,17,CSARDTDPSPTYNEQFF,TGCAGTGCTAGAGATACAGATCCTAGTCCCACCTACAATGAGCAGTTCTTC
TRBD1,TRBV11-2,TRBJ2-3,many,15,CASRYTGASTDTQYF,TGTGCCAGCAGGTATACAGGGGCCAGCACAGATACGCAGTATTTT
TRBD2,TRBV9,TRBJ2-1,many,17,CASSVGLAGEYGNEQFF,TGTGCCAGCAGCGTAGGCCTAGCGGGAGAGTATGGCAATGAGCAGTTCTTC
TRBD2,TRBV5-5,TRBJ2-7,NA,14,CASTVTSSVDEQYF,TGTGCCAGCACCGTGACTAGCAGTGTCGACGAGCAGTACTTC
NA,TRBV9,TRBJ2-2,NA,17,CASSSLRGGQGTGELFF,TGTGCCAGCAGCTCACTCCGTGGGGGTCAGGGCACCGGGGAGCTGTTTTTT
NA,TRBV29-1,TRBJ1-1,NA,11,CSPLKNTEAFF,TGCAGCCCCCTCAAGAACACTGAAGCTTTCTTT
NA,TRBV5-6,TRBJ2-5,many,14,CASKGGGQRETQYF,TGTGCCAGCAAGGGAGGGGGCCAGAGGGAGACCCAGTACTTC
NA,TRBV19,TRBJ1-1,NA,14,CASSMTTMNTEAFF,TGTGCCAGTAGTATGACCACCATGAACACTGAAGCTTTCTTT
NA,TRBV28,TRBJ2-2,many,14,CASSSPGYGGELFF,TGTGCCAGCAGTTCCCCAGGGTACGGCGGGGAGCTGTTTTTT
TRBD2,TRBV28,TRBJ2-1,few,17,CASSFLTTGGIYNEQFF,TGTGCCAGCAGTTTCCTAACAACGGGAGGAATATACAATGAGCAGTTCTTC
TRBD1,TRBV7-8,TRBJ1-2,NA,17,CASSPTRRGLNNYGYTF,TGTGCCAGCAGCCCTACTAGGAGGGGGCTCAATAACTATGGCTACACCTTC
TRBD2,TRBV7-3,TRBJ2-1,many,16,CASSNTSGRAYNEQFF,TGTGCCAGCAGCAATACTAGCGGGAGGGCCTACAATGAGCAGTTCTTC
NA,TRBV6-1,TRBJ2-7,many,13,CASIRWFSYEQYF,TGTGCCAGCATTCGATGGTTCTCCTACGAGCAGTACTTC
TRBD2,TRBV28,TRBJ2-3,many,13,CAGTSGATDTQYF,TGTGCCGGGACTAGCGGGGCAACAGATACGCAGTATTTT
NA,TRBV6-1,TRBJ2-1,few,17,CASTRGRGSGNYSEQFF,TGTGCCAGCACCAGGGGGAGGGGTAGCGGTAACTACAGTGAGCAGTTCTTC
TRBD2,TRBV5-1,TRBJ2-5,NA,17,CASSPLASGSWLETQYF,TGCGCCAGCAGCCCCCTCGCTAGCGGGAGTTGGCTTGAGACCCAGTACTTC
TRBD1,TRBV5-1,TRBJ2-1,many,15,CASSLRQGARNEQFF,TGCGCCAGCAGCTTGAGGCAGGGGGCTAGAAATGAGCAGTTCTTC
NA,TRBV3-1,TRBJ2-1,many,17,CASSQASLGVTYNEQFF,TGTGCCAGCAGCCAAGCCTCATTGGGGGTTACCTACAATGAGCAGTTCTTC
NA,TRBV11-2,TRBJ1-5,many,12,CASSLEHQPQHF,TGTGCCAGCAGCTTAGAGCATCAGCCCCAGCATTTT
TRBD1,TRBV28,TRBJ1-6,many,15,CASRRTGDYNSPLHF,TGTGCCAGCAGAAGGACAGGAGATTATAATTCACCCCTCCACTTT
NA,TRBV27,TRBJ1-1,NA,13,CASRGPWDTEAFF,TGTGCCAGCAGGGGACCCTGGGACACTGAAGCTTTCTTT
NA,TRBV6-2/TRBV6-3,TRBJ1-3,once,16,CASSYSGQLSGNTIYF,TGTGCCAGCAGTTACTCAGGACAGCTCTCTGGAAACACCATATATTTT
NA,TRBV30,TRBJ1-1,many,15,CAWRRAGGRNTEAFF,TGTGCCTGGAGAAGAGCTGGGGGAAGGAACACTGAAGCTTTCTTT
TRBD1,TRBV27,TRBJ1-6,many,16,CASSPPGAGGYSPLHF,TGTGCCAGCAGTCCCCCAGGGGCAGGGGGCTATTCACCCCTCCACTTT
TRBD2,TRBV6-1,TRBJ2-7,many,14,CASSPPGLASEQYF,TGTGCCAGCAGTCCTCCGGGACTAGCAAGCGAGCAGTACTTC
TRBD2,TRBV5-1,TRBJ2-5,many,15,CASSRLAGVLETQYF,TGCGCCAGCAGCCGATTAGCGGGGGTCCTGGAGACCCAGTACTTC